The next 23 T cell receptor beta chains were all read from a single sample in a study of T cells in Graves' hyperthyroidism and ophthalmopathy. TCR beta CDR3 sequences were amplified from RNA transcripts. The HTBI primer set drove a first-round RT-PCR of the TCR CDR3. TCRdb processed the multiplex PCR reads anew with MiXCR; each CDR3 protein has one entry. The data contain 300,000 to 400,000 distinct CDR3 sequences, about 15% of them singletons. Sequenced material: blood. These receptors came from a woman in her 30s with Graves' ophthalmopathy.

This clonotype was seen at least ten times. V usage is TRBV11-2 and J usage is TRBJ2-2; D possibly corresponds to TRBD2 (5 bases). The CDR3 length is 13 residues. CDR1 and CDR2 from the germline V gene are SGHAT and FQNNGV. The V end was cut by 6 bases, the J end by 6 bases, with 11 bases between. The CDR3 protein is CASRLEGPGELFF. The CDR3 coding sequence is TGTGCCAGCAGACTAGAGGGCCCCGGGGAGCTGTTTTTT.

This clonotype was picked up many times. Written as DNA, the CDR3 is TGCAGTGGGACCGGACACGATGAGCAGTTCTTC. Residues: CSGTGHDEQFF. V usage is TRBV20-1 and J usage is TRBJ2-1, with a tentative D call TRBD1 (5 bases). V gave up 7 bases and J gave up 8 bases, with 12 bases separating them. CDR1 and CDR2 from the germline V gene are DFQATT and SNEGSKA (reference sequence). The CDR3 runs to 11 residues.

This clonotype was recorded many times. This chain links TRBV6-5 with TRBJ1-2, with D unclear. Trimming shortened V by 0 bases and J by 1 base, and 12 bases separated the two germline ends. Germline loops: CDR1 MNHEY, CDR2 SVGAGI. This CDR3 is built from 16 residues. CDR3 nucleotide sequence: TGTGCCAGCAGTTACTCGAGTAGACACCTTAACTATGGCTACACCTTC. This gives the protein CASSYSSRHLNYGYTF.

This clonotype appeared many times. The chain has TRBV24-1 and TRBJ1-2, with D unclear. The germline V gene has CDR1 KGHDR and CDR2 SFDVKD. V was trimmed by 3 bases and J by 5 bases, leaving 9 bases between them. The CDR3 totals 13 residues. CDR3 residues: CATSDNRRYGYTF. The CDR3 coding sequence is TGTGCCACCAGTGATAATCGGCGTTATGGCTACACCTTC.

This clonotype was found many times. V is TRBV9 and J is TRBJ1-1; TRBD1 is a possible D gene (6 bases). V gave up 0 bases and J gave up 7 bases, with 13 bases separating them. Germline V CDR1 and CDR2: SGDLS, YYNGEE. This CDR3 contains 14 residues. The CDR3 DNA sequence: TGTGCCAGCAGCGTAGGGAGCAGAGGGGGTGAAGCTTTCTTT. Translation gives CASSVGSRGGEAFF.

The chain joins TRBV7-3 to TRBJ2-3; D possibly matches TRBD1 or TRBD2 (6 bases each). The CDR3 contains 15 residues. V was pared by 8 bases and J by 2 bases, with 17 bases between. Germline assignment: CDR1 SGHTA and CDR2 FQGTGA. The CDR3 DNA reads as TGTGCCAGCTCCGGATCGGGGGCAACCACAGATACGCAGTATTTT. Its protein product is CASSGSGATTDTQYF.

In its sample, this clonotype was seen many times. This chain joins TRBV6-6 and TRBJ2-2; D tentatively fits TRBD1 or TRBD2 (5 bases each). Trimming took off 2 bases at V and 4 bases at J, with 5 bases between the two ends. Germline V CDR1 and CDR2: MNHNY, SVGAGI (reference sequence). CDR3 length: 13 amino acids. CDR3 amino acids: CASSYGGTGELFF. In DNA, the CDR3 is TGTGCCAGCAGTTACGGGGGCACCGGGGAGCTGTTTTTT.

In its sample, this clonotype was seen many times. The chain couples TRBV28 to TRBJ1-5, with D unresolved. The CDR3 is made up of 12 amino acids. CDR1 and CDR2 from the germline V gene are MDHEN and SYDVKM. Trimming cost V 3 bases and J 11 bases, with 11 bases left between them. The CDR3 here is CASSFGAISQHF. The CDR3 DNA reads TGTGCCAGCAGTTTTGGTGCCATTTCCCAGCATTTT.

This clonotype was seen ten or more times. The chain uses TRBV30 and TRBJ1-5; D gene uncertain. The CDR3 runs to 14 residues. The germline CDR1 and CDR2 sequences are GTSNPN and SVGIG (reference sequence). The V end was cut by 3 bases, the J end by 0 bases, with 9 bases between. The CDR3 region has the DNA TGTGCCTGGAGCCGGGGTAATAGCAATCAGCCCCAGCATTTT. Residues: CAWSRGNSNQPQHF. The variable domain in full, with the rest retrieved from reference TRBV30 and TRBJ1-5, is SQTIHQWPATLVQPVGSPLSLECTVEGTSNPNLYWYRQAAGRGLQLLFYSVGIGQISSEVPQNLSASRPQDRQFILSSKKLLLSDSGFYLCAWSRGNSNQPQHFGDGTRLSIL.

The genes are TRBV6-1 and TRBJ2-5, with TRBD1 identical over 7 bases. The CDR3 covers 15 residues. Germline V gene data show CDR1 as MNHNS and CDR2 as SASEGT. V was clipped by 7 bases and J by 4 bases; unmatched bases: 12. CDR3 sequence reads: CASTETGPGGETQYF. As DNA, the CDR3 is TGTGCCAGCACCGAAACCGGGCCAGGGGGAGAGACCCAGTACTTC.

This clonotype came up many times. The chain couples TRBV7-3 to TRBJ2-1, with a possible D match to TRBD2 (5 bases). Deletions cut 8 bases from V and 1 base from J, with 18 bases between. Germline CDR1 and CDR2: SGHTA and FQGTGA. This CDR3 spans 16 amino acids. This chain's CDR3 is CASSPSNSGSYNEQFF. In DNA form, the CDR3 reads TGTGCCAGCTCACCTTCTAACTCGGGGTCCTACAATGAGCAGTTCTTC.

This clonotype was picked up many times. CDR3 residues: CASSTGTSGGKRTQYF. CDR3 DNA sequence: TGTGCCAGCAGTACCGGGACTAGCGGGGGGAAGCGTACGCAGTATTTT. V usage is TRBV12-3 or TRBV12-4 and J usage is TRBJ2-3, with TRBD2 identical over 15 bases. Trimming cost V 5 bases and J 8 bases; bases outside gene matches: 8. CDR3 length: 16 amino acids.

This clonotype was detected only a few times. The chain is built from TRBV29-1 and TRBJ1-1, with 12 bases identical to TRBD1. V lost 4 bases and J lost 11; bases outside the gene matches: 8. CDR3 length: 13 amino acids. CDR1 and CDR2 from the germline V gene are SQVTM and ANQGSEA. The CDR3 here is CSVAGTGGAWAFF. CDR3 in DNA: TGCAGCGTTGCCGGGACAGGGGGCGCGTGGGCTTTCTTT.

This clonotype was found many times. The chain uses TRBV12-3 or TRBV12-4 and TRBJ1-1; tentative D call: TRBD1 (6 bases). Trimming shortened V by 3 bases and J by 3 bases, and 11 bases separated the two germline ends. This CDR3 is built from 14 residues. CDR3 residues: CASSFVGGDTEAFF. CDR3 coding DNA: TGTGCCAGCAGTTTTGTGGGGGGCGACACTGAAGCTTTCTTT.

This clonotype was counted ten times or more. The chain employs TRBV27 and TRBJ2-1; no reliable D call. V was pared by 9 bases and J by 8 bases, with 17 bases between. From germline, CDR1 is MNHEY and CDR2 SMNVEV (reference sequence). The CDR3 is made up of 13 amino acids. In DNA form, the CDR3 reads TGTGCCAGTGGGAACCTCTTTGTGGATGAGCAGTTCTTC. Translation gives CASGNLFVDEQFF.

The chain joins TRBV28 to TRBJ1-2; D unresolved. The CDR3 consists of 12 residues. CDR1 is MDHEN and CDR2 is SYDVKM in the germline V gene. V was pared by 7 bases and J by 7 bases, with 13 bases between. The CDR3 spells CASNLGGLGYTF. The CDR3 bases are TGTGCCAGCAACCTGGGCGGGCTTGGCTACACCTTC.

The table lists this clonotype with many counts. For the CDR3, the DNA is TGTGCCAGCAGCTCCAGGGGGTCTACCTACAATGAGCAGTTCTTC. It translates to CASSSRGSTYNEQFF. The rearrangement links TRBV5-8 to TRBJ2-1, with 7 positions matching TRBD1. Germline V gene lookup returns CDR1 SGHTS and CDR2 YDEGEE. V was pared by 3 bases and J by 2 bases, with 5 bases of the junction left unmatched. The CDR3 has 15 residues. The whole variable domain, filled in from reference TRBV5-8 and TRBJ2-1, reads EAGVTQSPTHLIKTRGQQATLRCSPISGHTSVYWYQQALGLGLQFLLWYDEGEERNRGNFPPRFSGRQFPNYSSELNVNALELEDSALYLCASSSRGSTYNEQFFGPGTRLTVL.

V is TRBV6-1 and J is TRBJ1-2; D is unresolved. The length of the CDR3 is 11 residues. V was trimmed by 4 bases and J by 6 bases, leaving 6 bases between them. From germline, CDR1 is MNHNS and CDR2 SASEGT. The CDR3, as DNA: TGTGCCAGCAGTGGGCCGGATGGCTACACCTTC. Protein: CASSGPDGYTF.

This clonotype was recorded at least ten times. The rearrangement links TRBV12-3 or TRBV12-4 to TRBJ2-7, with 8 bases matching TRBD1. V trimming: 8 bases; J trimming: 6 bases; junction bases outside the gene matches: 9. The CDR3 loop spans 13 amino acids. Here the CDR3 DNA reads TGTGCCAGCCAGGGGGCAGTTTGGGGCGAGCAGTACTTC. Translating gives CASQGAVWGEQYF.

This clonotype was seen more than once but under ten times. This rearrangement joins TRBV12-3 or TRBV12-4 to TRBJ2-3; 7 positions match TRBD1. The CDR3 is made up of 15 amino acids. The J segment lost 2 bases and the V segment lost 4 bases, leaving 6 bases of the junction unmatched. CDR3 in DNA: TGTGCCAGCAGTTGGAGACAGGGAAACACAGATACGCAGTATTTT. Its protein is CASSWRQGNTDTQYF.

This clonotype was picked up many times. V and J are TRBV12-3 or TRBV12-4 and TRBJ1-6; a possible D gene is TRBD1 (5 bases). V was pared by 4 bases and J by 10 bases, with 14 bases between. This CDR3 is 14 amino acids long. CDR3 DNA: TGTGCCAGCAGTTCGAACAGGATGGGCTCACCCCTCCACTTT. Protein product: CASSSNRMGSPLHF.

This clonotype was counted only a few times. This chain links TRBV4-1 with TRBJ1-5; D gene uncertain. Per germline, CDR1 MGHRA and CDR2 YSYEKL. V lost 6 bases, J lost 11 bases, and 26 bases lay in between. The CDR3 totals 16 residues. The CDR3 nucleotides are TGCGCCAGCAGTGGGAATAGTTGGGCAGGCCGGCAGGCCCAGCATTTT. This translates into CASSGNSWAGRQAQHF.

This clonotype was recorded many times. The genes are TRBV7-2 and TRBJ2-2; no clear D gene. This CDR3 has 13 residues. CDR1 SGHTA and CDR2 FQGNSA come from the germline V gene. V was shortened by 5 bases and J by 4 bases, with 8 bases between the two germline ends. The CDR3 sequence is CASSPSFTGELFF. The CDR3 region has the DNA TGTGCCAGCAGCCCCAGTTTCACCGGGGAGCTGTTTTTT.